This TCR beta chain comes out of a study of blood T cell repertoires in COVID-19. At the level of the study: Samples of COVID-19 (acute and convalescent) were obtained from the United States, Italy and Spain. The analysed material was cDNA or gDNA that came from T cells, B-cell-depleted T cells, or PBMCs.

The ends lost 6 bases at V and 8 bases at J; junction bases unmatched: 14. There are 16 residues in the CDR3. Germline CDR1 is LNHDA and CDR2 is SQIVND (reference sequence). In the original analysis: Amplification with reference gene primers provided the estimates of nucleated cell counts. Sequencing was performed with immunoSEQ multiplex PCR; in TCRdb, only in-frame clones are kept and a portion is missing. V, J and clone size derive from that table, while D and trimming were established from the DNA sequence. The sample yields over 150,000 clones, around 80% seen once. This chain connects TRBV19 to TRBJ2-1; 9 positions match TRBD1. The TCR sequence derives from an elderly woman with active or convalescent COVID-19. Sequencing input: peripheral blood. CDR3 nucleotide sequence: TGTGCCAGTAGCCTATCGGCGGGACAGGGAGTAGATGAGCAGTTCTTC. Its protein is CASSLSAGQGVDEQFF. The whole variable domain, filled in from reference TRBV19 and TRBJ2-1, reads DGGITQSPKYLFRKEGQNVTLSCEQNLNHDAMYWYRQDPGQGLRLIYYSQIVNDFQKGDIAEGYSVSREKKESFPLTVTSAQKNPTAFYLCASSLSAGQGVDEQFFGPGTRLTVL.